This record looks at one T cell receptor beta chain sequence and its context. The antigen remains unidentified. Libraries were UMI-labeled 5' RACE TRB cDNA. TCRdb re-called the 5' RACE reads; every CDR3 protein appears as one record, without DNA. The sample data list some 53,000 distinct CDR3 sequences. Germline lookup yields CDR1 DFQATT and CDR2 SNEGSKA (reference sequence). This CDR3 spans 14 amino acids. The sample comes from a study of CXCR3-negative and CXCR3-positive naive CD8 T cells. Overall study findings and caveats: CXCR3-negative naive cells had less hydrophobic TRB CDR3s than did CXCR3-positive naive cells.

The sequence came from a human donor in good health. Some clones in this sample may be carry-over from other donors' samples. Sequencing used naive CXCR3+ CD8+ T cells from blood. The subset was: CD45RO-CCR7+CD27+CD95- naive CD8+ T cells expressing CXCR3 (TNR3+). The gene calls are TRBV20-1 and TRBJ2-7. CDR3 protein: CSAEDQRGSYEQYF.